This TCR beta chain was sequenced for a study of T cell changes during pregnancy in multiple sclerosis. The assay was immunoSEQ multiplex PCR, and TCRdb's table has in-frame clones only and misses some. The sample lists more than 35,000 clones, approximately 93% occurring once. Trimming removed 6 bases at V and 0 bases at J, with 8 bases between. The CDR3 contains 13 residues. Germline CDR1 reads SNHLY; CDR2 reads FYNNEI. The chain uses TRBV2 and TRBJ1-2, with unresolved D. The sequencing used CD8+ T cells from peripheral blood mononuclear cells, collected in the third trimester of pregnancy. This sequence originates from a female donor with multiple sclerosis, enrolled in a pregnancy study. Here the CDR3 reads CASRTTTNYGYTF. The CDR3 region has the DNA TGTGCCAGCAGGACAACAACTAACTATGGCTACACCTTC.